The 17 T cell receptor beta chains given below trace back to one sample, sequenced in a study of cytomegalovirus exposure and HLA in healthy donors. PCR involved 60 Vbeta and 13 Jbeta primers. Profiling relied on immunoSEQ multiplex PCR, and the TCRdb table lists in-frame clones only, not all of them. The sample lists over 75,000 clones, 9.4% seen once, with approximately 5.1% in the top ten. Sequencing input: PBMCs. The receptors were gathered from a man aged 45-60 years in good health and CMV-seropositive.

The sample holds a few counts of this clone. The chain recombines TRBV10-3 with TRBJ2-1, with a tentative D call TRBD2 (7 bases). The CDR3 runs 15 residues. Trimming removed 8 bases at V and 7 bases at J, with 21 bases between. Germline CDR1 reads ENHRY; CDR2 reads SYGVKD. The CDR3 protein is CAIGIGGGGRNEQFF. Written as DNA, the CDR3 is TGTGCCATCGGCATCGGAGGGGGGGGAAGGAATGAGCAGTTCTTC.

V gene TRBV10-3 combines with J gene TRBJ2-1; TRBD2 matches 8 bases. The CDR3 is 14 residues long. With V trimmed by 8 bases and J by 8 bases, 11 bases remained unmatched. Germline V gene lookup returns CDR1 ENHRY and CDR2 SYGVKD. In DNA form, the CDR3 reads TGTGCCATCGGCCCGGGACTAGGGATCTATGAGCAGTTCTTC. Its protein is CAIGPGLGIYEQFF.

The V and J genes are TRBV10-3 and TRBJ1-5; TRBD1 agrees at 7 bases. V shed 3 bases, J shed 6 bases, and the junction held 2 bases outside the gene matches. CDR3 size: 13 residues. The germline V gene has CDR1 ENHRY and CDR2 SYGVKD. DNA for the CDR3: TGTGCCATCAGTGAATCAGGGGGTCAGCCCCAGCATTTT. Translation: CAISESGGQPQHF.

The CDR3 coding sequence is TGTGCCAGCAGTAATCACAACACAGATACGCAGTATTTT. It codes for CASSNHNTDTQYF. The gene calls are TRBV27 and TRBJ2-3; D gene ambiguous. Trimming pared 5 bases from V and 2 bases from J, leaving 8 bases between. Germline CDR1 MNHEY, CDR2 SMNVEV (reference sequence). This CDR3 has 13 residues.

The chain combines TRBV18 with TRBJ2-1, with 8 nucleotides matching TRBD1. V was pared by 0 bases and J by 7 bases, with 14 bases of the junction left unmatched. CDR3 length equals 18 residues. Germline CDR1 reads KGHSH; CDR2 reads LQKENI. The CDR3: CASSPPSTGGRLGNEQFF. The DNA of the CDR3 is TGTGCCAGCTCACCACCCTCTACAGGGGGACGTCTGGGGAATGAGCAGTTCTTC.

This clone turned up a few times. The gene calls are TRBV4-1 and TRBJ2-7; TRBD1 is a possible D gene (6 bases). The CDR3 runs 13 residues. Germline lookup yields CDR1 MGHRA and CDR2 YSYEKL. The V and J ends lost 4 bases and 3 bases respectively, with 10 bases between them. CDR3 DNA: TGCGCCAGCAGCCGAACGGACAGCTACGAGCAGTACTTC. It codes for CASSRTDSYEQYF.

The chain employs TRBV18 and TRBJ1-6, with 7 bases identical to TRBD1. The CDR3 has 14 residues. Germline-derived CDR1 and CDR2 are KGHSH and LQKENI. V lost 3 bases and J lost 5; bases outside the gene matches: 1. The chain's CDR3 is CASSPGTDNSPLHF. CDR3 sequence (DNA): TGTGCCAGCTCACCGGGGACAGATAATTCACCCCTCCACTTT. Full variable domain (remainder filled in from reference TRBV18 and TRBJ1-6): NAGVMQNPRHLVRRRGQEARLRCSPMKGHSHVYWYRQLPEEGLKFMVYLQKENIIDESGMPKERFSAEFPKEGPSILRIQQVVRGDSAAYFCASSPGTDNSPLHFGNGTRLTVT.

The chain carries TRBV4-2 and TRBJ2-2; 9 bases fit TRBD1. The CDR3 consists of 16 residues. V was pared by 4 bases and J by 1 base, with 4 bases of the junction left unmatched. Germline V CDR1 and CDR2: LGHNA, YNFKEQ. CDR3 DNA: TGTGCCAGCAGCCCTAGACAGGGGGAGAACACCGGGGAGCTGTTTTTT. Translated: CASSPRQGENTGELFF.

As for this clone: Other nucleotide sequences in the sample specify the same CDR3. The chain links TRBV9 to TRBJ1-1, with a possible D match to TRBD1 (6 bases). The CDR3 has 14 amino acids. Germline V lookup: CDR1 SGDLS, CDR2 YYNGEE. Trimming took 3 bases from V and 0 from J, leaving 9 bases between them. CDR3 residues: CASSARGLNTEAFF. The CDR3 bases are TGTGCCAGCAGCGCCAGGGGCCTGAACACTGAAGCTTTCTTT.

This clone came up a few times. This chain links TRBV10-3 with TRBJ1-5, with D unresolved. Germline V gene data show CDR1 as ENHRY and CDR2 as SYGVKD. The CDR3 has 15 residues. V was cut by 4 bases and J by 0 bases, with 10 bases left in between. The CDR3 nucleotides read TGTGCCATCAGTGCCGCCCAGGCTAGCAATCAGCCCCAGCATTTT. Its translation is CAISAAQASNQPQHF.

The chain is built from TRBV2 and TRBJ1-1, with a possible D match to TRBD1 (5 bases). The CDR3 loop spans 13 amino acids. Germline CDR1 is SNHLY and CDR2 is FYNNEI. V shed 7 bases and J shed 3 bases, with 12 bases lying between them. CDR3 protein: CASTRDSYTEAFF. CDR3 bases: TGTGCCAGCACCAGAGACAGTTACACTGAAGCTTTCTTT. The full variable domain, its missing parts supplied by reference TRBV2 and TRBJ1-1, is EPEVTQTPSHQVTQMGQEVILRCVPISNHLYFYWYRQILGQKVEFLVSFYNNEISEKSEIFDDQFSVERPDGSNFTLKIRSTKLEDSAMYFCASTRDSYTEAFFGQGTRLTVV.

The chain joins TRBV19 to TRBJ2-7; 8 bases map to TRBD1. The germline V gene encodes CDR1 LNHDA and CDR2 SQIVND (reference sequence). Trimming at V came to 6 bases and at J to 7 bases, leaving 8 bases not matched to a gene. This CDR3 has 13 residues. The chain's CDR3 is CASSDQGAREQYF. In DNA form, the CDR3 reads TGTGCCAGTAGCGACCAGGGGGCGCGGGAGCAGTACTTC.

This clone was observed a handful of times. V usage is TRBV7-2 and J usage is TRBJ2-7; 11 nucleotides match TRBD2. The germline CDR1 and CDR2 sequences are SGHTA and FQGNSA. This CDR3 spans 15 amino acids. V shed 4 bases, J shed 6 bases, and the junction held 8 bases outside the gene matches. As DNA, the CDR3 is TGTGCCAGCAGCTCACAGGGGCTAGCGGGAGGCGAGCAGTACTTC. Its protein product is CASSSQGLAGGEQYF.

In this sample, this clone turned up a few times. The chain uses TRBV12-5 and TRBJ2-1; TRBD2 aligns across 7 bases. CDR3 length: 15 amino acids. From germline, CDR1 is LGHNT and CDR2 FRNRAP. V shed 1 base and J 5 bases; nucleotides not matched to a gene: 5. CDR3 in amino acids: CASGLGLALNNEQFF. As DNA, the CDR3 is TGTGCTAGTGGTTTGGGACTAGCACTTAACAATGAGCAGTTCTTC.

CDR3 DNA sequence: TGTGCCAGCAGCCGGGGGATAGTGAAGACCTACGAGCAGTACTTC. Translated: CASSRGIVKTYEQYF. V and J are TRBV5-8 and TRBJ2-7; tentative D call: TRBD2 (6 bases). V lost 4 bases and J 2 bases, leaving 16 bases between the germline ends. The CDR3 has 15 residues. Per germline, CDR1 SGHTS and CDR2 YDEGEE.

This clone was seen a handful of times. The V call is TRBV7-9, the J call TRBJ1-3, with 8 bases fitting TRBD1. Germline assignment: CDR1 SEHNR and CDR2 FQNEAQ (reference sequence). This CDR3 comprises 17 residues. J lost 1 base, V lost 4 bases, and 9 bases had no gene match. DNA of the CDR3: TGTGCCAGCAGCTCCGGGACAGGCGAAGGGTCTGGAAACACCATATATTTT. It translates to CASSSGTGEGSGNTIYF.

This clone was counted ten times or more. The genes are TRBV2 and TRBJ2-7; 13 bases are a match to TRBD2. Looked up from germline, CDR1 is SNHLY and CDR2 is FYNNEI. The CDR3 totals 14 residues. With 5 bases clipped from V and 6 bases from J, the junction kept 4 bases outside the gene matches. CDR3: CASSSTSGRPEQYF. In DNA form, the CDR3 reads TGTGCCAGCAGTTCGACTAGCGGGAGGCCCGAGCAGTACTTC.